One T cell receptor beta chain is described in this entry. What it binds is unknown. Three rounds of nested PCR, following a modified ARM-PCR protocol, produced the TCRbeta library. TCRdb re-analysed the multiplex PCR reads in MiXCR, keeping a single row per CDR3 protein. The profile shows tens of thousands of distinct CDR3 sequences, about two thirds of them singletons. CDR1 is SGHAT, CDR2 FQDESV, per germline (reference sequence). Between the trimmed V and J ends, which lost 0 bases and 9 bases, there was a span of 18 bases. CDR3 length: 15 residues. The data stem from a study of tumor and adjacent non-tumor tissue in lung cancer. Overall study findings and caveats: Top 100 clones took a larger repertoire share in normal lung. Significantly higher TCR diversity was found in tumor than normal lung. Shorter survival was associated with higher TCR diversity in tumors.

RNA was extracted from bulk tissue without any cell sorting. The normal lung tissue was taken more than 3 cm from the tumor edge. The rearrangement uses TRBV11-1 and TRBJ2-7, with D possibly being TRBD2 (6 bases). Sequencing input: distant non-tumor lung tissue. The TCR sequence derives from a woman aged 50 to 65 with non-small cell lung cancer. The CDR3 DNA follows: TGTGCCAGCAGCTTAGCCGGGACTGTAACCTACAGGCAGTACTTC. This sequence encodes CASSLAGTVTYRQYF.